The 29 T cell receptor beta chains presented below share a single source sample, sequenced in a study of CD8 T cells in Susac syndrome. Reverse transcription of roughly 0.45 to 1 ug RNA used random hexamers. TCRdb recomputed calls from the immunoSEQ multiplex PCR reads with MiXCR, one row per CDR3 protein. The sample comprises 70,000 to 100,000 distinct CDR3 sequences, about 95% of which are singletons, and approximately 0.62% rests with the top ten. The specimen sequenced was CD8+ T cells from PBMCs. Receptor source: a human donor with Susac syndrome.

CDR3 protein: CASSALAGGNEQFF. In DNA form, the CDR3 reads TGTGCCAGCAGTGCGCTAGCGGGGGGTAATGAGCAGTTCTTC. The rearrangement joins TRBV6-4 to TRBJ2-1; 11 positions agree with TRBD2. With V trimmed by 4 bases and J by 7 bases, 3 bases remained unmatched. Germline CDR1 and CDR2: MRHNA and SNTAGT. There are 14 residues in the CDR3.

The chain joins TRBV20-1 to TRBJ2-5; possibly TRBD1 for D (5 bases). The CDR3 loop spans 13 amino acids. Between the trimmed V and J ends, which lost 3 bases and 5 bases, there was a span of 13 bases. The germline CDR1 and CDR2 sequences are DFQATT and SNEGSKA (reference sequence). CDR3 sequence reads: CSARQAGLETQYF. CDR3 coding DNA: TGCAGTGCTAGGCAGGCAGGGTTGGAGACCCAGTACTTC.

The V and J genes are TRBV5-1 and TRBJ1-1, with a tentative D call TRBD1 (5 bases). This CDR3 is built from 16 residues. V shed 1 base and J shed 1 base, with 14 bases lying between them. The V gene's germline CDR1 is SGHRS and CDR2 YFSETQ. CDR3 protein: CASSLNPLGENTEAFF. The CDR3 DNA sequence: TGCGCCAGCAGCTTGAATCCCCTAGGGGAGAACACTGAAGCTTTCTTT.

The CDR3 coding sequence is TGCAGTGCGGACGCGGACATCTCCTACAATGAGCAGTTCTTC. Translated, it gives CSADADISYNEQFF. V usage is TRBV20-1 and J usage is TRBJ2-1; tentatively, D is TRBD1 (5 bases). V lost 6 bases, J lost 0 bases, and 12 bases lay in between. This CDR3 region has 14 residues. Germline lookup yields CDR1 DFQATT and CDR2 SNEGSKA (reference sequence).

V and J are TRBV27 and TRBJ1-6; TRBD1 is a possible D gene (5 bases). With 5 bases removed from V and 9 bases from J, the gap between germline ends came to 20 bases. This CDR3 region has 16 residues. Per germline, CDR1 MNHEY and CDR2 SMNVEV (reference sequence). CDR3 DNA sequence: TGTGCCAGCAGTCCCTCGGTGGGGGAAAAGGTTTCACCCCTCCACTTT. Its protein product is CASSPSVGEKVSPLHF.

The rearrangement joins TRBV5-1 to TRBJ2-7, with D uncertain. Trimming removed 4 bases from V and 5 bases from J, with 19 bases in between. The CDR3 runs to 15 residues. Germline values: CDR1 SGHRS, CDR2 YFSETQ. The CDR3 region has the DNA TGCGCCAGCAGCCCCCCCGTCGAGGCGGTCGACGAGCAGTACTTC. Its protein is CASSPPVEAVDEQYF.

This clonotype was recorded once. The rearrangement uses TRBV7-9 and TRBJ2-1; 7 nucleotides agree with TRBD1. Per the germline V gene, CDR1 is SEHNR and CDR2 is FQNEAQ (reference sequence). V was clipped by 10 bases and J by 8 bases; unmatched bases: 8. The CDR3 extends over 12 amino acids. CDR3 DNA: TGTGCCACTGACAGGGTGGGCGATGAGCAGTTCTTC. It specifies CATDRVGDEQFF.

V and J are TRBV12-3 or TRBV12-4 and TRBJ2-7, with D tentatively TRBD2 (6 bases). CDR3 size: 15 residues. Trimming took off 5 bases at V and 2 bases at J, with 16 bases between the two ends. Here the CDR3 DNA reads TGTGCCAGCAGTCAGGGACTCCATGCCCCCTACGAGCAGTACTTC. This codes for CASSQGLHAPYEQYF.

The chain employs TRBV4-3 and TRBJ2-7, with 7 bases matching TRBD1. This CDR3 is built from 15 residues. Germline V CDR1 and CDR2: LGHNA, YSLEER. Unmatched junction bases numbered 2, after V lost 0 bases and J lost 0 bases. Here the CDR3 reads CASSQDQGVSYEQYF. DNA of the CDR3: TGCGCCAGCAGCCAAGACCAGGGGGTCTCCTACGAGCAGTACTTC.

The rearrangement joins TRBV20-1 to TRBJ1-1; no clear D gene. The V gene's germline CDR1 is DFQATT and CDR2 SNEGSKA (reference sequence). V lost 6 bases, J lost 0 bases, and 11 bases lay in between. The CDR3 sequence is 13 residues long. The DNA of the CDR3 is TGCAGTGCCCGAGGACGGCTGAACACTGAAGCTTTCTTT. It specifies CSARGRLNTEAFF.

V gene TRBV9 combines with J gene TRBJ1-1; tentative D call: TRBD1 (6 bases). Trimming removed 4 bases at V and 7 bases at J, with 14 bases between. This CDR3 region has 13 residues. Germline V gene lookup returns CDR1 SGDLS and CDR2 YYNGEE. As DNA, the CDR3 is TGTGCCAGCAGCACCGGACAGATCAGTGAAGCTTTCTTT. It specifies CASSTGQISEAFF.

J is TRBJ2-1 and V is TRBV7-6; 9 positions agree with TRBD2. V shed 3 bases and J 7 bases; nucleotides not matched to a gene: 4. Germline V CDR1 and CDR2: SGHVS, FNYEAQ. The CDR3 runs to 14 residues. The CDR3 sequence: CASSFGGGGNEQFF. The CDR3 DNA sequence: TGTGCCAGCAGCTTCGGCGGGGGGGGGAATGAGCAGTTCTTC.

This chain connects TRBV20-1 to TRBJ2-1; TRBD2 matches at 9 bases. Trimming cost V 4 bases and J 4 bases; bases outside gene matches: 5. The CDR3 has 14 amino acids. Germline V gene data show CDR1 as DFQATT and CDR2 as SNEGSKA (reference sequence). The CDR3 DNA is TGCAGTGCTAAGATAGCGGGGGTTTACAATGAGCAGTTCTTC. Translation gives CSAKIAGVYNEQFF.

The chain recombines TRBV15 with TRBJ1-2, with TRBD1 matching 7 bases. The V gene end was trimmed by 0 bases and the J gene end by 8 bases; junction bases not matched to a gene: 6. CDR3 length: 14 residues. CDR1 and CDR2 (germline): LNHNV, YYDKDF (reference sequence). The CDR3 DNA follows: TGTGCCACCAGCAGAGACGGACAGGTCGGGGGCTACACCTTC. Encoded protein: CATSRDGQVGGYTF.

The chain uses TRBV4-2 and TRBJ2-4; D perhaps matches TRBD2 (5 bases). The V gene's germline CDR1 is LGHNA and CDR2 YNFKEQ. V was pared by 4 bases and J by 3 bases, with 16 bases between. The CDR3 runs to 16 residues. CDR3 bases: TGTGCCAGCAGCCTAAGGGTCGGGGTAGTCAAAAACATTCAGTACTTC. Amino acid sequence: CASSLRVGVVKNIQYF.

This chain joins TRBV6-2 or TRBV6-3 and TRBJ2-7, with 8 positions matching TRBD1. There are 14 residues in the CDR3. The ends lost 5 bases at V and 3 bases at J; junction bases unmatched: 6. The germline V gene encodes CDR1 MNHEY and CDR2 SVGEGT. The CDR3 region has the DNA TGTGCCAGCAGTCCCCGGGACAGGTTCTACGAGCAGTACTTC. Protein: CASSPRDRFYEQYF.

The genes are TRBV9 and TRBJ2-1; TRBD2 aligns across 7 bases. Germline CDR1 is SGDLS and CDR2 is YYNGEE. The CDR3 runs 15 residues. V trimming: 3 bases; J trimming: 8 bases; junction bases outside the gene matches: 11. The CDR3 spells CASSDVGGKPDEQFF. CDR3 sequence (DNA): TGTGCCAGCAGCGACGTGGGGGGGAAGCCGGATGAGCAGTTCTTC.

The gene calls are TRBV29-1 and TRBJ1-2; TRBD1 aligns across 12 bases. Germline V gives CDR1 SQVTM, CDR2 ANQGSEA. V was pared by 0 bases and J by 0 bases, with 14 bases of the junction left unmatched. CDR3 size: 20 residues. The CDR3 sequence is CSVEDRWDRGPRTPNYGYTF. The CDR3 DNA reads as TGCAGCGTTGAAGATCGTTGGGACAGGGGGCCGCGAACCCCTAACTATGGCTACACCTTC.

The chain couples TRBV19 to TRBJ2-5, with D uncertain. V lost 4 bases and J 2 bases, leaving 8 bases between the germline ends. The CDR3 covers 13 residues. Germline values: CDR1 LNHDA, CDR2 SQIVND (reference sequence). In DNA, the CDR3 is TGTGCCAGTAGTACACATCTACAAGAGACCCAGTACTTC. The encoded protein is CASSTHLQETQYF. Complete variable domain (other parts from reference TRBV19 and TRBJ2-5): DGGITQSPKYLFRKEGQNVTLSCEQNLNHDAMYWYRQDPGQGLRLIYYSQIVNDFQKGDIAEGYSVSREKKESFPLTVTSAQKNPTAFYLCASSTHLQETQYFGPGTRLLVL.

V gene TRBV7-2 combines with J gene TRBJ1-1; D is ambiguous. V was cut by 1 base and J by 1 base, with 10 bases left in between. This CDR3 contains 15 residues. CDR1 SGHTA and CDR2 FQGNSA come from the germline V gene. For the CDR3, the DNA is TGTGCCAGCAGCTTAGACCGGGCTCGGAACACTGAAGCTTTCTTT. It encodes CASSLDRARNTEAFF.

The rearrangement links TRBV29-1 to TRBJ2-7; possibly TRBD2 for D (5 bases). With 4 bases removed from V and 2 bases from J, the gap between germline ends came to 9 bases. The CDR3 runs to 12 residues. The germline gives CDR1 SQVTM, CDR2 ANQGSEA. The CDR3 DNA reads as TGCAGCGTTGGAAGAGGGACCTACGAGCAGTACTTC. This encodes CSVGRGTYEQYF.

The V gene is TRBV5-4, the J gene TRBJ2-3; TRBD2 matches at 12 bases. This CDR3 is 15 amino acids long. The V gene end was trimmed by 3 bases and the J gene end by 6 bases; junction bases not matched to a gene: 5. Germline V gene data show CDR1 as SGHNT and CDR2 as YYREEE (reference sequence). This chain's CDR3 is CASSYWTSGDDTQYF. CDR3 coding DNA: TGTGCCAGCAGCTACTGGACTAGCGGGGACGATACGCAGTATTTT. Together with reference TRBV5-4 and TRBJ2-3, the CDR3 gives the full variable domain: ETGVTQSPTHLIKTRGQQVTLRCSSQSGHNTVSWYQQALGQGPQFIFQYYREEENGRGNFPPRFSGLQFPNYSSELNVNALELDDSALYLCASSYWTSGDDTQYFGPGTRLTVL.

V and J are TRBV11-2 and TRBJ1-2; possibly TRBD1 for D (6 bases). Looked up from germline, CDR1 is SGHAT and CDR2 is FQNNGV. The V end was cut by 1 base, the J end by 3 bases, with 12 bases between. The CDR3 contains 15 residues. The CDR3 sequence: CASSLVASGDYGYTF. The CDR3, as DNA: TGTGCCAGCAGCTTAGTAGCGTCAGGGGACTATGGCTACACCTTC. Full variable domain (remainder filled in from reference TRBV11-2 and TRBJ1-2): EAGVAQSPRYKIIEKRQSVAFWCNPISGHATLYWYQQILGQGPKLLIQFQNNGVVDDSQLPKDRFSAERLKGVDSTLKIQPAKLEDSAVYLCASSLVASGDYGYTFGSGTRLTVV.

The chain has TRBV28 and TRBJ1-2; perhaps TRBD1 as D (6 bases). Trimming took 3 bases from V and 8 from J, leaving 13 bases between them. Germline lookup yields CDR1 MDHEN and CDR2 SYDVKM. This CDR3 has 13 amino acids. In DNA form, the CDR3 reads TGTGCCAGCAGTTTCTCGGGGGCGCACGGCTACACCTTC. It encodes CASSFSGAHGYTF.

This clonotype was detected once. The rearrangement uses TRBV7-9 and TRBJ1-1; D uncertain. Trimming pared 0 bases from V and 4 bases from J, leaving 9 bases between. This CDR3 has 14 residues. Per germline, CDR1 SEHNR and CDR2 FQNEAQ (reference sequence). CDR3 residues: CASSLALGSTEAFF. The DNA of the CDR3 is TGTGCCAGCAGCTTAGCCCTGGGGAGCACTGAAGCTTTCTTT.

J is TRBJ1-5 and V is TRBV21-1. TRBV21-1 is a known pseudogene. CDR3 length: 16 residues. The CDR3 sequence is CASSKSGRRVNQPQHF. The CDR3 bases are TGTGCCAGCAGCAAATCGGGAAGGAGGGTCAATCAGCCCCAGCATTTT.

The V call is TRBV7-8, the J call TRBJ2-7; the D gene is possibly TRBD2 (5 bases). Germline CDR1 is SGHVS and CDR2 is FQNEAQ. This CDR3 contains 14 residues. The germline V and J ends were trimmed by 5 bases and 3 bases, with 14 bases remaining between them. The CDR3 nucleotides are TGTGCCAGCAGCCGAATGCCGGCGGGCTACGAGCAGTACTTC. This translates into CASSRMPAGYEQYF.

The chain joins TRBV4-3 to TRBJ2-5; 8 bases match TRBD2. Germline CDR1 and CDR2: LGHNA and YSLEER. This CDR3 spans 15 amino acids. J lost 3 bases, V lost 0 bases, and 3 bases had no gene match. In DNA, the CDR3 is TGCGCCAGCAGCCAAGATTCACTAGCGGAAGAGACCCAGTACTTC. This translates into CASSQDSLAEETQYF.

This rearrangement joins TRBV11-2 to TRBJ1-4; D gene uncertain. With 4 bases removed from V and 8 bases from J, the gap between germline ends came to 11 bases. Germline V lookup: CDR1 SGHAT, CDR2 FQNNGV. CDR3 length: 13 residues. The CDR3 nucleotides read TGTGCCAGCAGCTATTCCACGGGGGAAAAACTGTTTTTT. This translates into CASSYSTGEKLFF.